This TCR beta chain was identified during a study of blood T cell repertoires in COVID-19 (dated by TCRdb to the early 2020s). Background on the whole study: Collaborator samples came from the United States, Italy and Spain and covered acute and convalescent phases of COVID-19. The material from the prospective study consisted of cDNA or gDNA derived from T cells, B-cell-depleted T cells, or PBMCs. Deeply sampled blood TCRbeta repertoires from subjects exposed to, actively infected with, or recovered from COVID-19 were included in the dataset. The repertoires were released in a freely available public database intended as a resource for research on the immune response to SARS-CoV-2. The samples were drawn from two sources: the first 160 participants of the ongoing ImmuneRACE study, and fewer than 1,500 subjects contributed by 6 global collaborators. A de-identified subject ID, COVID-19 status, age in years and sex were almost always included in the sample metadata. Where available, HLA class I and class II types were taken from metadata supplied by the sample provider and were not determined by assay-based typing.

TCRbeta CDR3 regions were amplified from genomic DNA by means of the immunoSEQ Assay, a bias-controlled multiplex PCR. On the study's bioinformatics: The number of nucleated cells in each sample was estimated by amplification of reference gene primers within the assay. To quantify the absolute abundance of each unique TCRbeta CDR3 rearrangement, sequence reads were collapsed and filtered. For each sample, productive Simpson clonality was calculated as the square root of Simpson's diversity index across productive rearrangements. This immuneACCESS table, as held by TCRdb, lists in-frame sequences with V and J called but not all clones. Of the missing ones, under half trace to an unresolved V gene in checked studies; the others have no known cause. The V and J calls and clone size come from that table; D and trimming were worked out from the DNA. The sample has about 480,000 clones on record, more than 70% of them singletons. The biggest ten clones account for around 12% of the sample.

In Seattle, one collaborating source enrolled patients while the infection was active and tracked those patients longitudinally over the course of disease. Each collaborating institution followed its own protocols to collect whole blood in K2EDTA tubes. Collaborator samples were shipped for TCRbeta analysis as frozen whole blood, isolated PBMCs, or DNA extracted from either sample type. Results the study describes overall, beyond this receptor: Clinical and demographic metadata were provided uncurated, with the amount varying by source and participant.

From a lookup of the germline V gene, CDR1 and CDR2 are LGHNT and FRNRAP. From the cysteine through the phenylalanine, the CDR3 covers 14 amino acids. The CDR3 DNA has 42 bases and is translated from base 1. V and J lose 5 bases and 3 bases, and a span of 11 bases separates them. This clone came up a few times. Its antigen target is currently unknown. Per-nucleotide qualities are absent, and no much larger clonotype sits a single base away. The receptor was isolated from a woman in her 50s with COVID-19, enrolled during active disease. Input material: peripheral blood. This chain is built from TRBV12-5 and TRBJ1-5; the D segment could be TRBD1, given 6 matching bases. In nucleotide form, the sequence is TGTGCTAGTGGTCTAGGGGGACCCAATCAGCCCCAGCATTTT. Its translation is CASGLGGPNQPQHF.